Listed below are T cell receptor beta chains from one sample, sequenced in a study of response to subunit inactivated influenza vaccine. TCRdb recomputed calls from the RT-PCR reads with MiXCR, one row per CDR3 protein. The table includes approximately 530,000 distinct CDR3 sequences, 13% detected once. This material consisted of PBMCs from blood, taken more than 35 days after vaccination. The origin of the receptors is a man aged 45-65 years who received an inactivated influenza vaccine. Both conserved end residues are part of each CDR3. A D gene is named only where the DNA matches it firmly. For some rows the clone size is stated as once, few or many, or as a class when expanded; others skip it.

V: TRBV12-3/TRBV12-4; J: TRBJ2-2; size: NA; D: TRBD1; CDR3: CASSSRTGRNTGELFF; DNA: TGTGCCAGCAGTTCAAGGACAGGGAGGAACACCGGGGAGCTGTTTTTT
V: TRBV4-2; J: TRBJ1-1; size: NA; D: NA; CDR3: CASSHGYDLGTEAFF; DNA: TGTGCCAGCAGCCACGGCTACGATCTGGGGACTGAAGCTTTCTTT
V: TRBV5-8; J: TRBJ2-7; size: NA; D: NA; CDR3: CASSFRISYEQYF; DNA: TGTGCCAGCAGCTTCAGGATCTCCTACGAGCAGTACTTC
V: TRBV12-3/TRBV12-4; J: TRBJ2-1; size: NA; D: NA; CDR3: CASRQNQYPYNEQFF; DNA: TGTGCCAGCAGACAAAATCAGTATCCCTACAATGAGCAGTTCTTC
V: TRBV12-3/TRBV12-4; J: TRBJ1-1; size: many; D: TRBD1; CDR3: CASSAGGLDRGIWRRTEAFF; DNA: TGTGCCAGCAGTGCTGGGGGTTTGGACAGGGGGATTTGGAGGAGGACTGAAGCTTTCTTT
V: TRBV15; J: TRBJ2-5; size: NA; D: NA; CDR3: CATSRDLGTQYF; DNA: TGTGCCACCAGCAGAGACCTTGGGACCCAGTACTTC
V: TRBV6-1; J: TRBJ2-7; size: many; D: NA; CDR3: CASSDQYRAYEQYF; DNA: TGTGCCAGCAGTGATCAGTACAGGGCCTACGAGCAGTACTTC
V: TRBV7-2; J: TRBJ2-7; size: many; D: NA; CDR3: CASSLDSTYEQYF; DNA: TGTGCCAGCAGTTTAGACAGCACCTACGAGCAGTACTTC
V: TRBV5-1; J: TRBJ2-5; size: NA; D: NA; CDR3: CASSLGASLQETQYF; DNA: TGCGCCAGCAGTTTGGGAGCCTCCCTTCAAGAGACCCAGTACTTC
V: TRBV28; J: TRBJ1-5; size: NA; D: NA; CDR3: CASSLLHLRDQPQHF; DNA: TGTGCCAGCAGCCTCCTTCACCTCAGGGATCAGCCCCAGCATTTT
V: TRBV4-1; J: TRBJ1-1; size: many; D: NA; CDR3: CASSQFLAAEAFF; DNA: TGCGCCAGCAGCCAATTTCTAGCCGCTGAAGCTTTCTTT
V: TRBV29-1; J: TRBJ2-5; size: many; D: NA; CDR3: CSVDYQETQYF; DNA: TGCAGCGTTGACTACCAAGAGACCCAGTACTTC
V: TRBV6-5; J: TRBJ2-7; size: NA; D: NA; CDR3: CASSYSESSYEQYF; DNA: TGTGCCAGCAGTTACTCCGAGAGCTCCTACGAGCAGTACTTC
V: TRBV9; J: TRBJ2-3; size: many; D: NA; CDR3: CATGGGSSTDTQYF; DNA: TGTGCCACCGGAGGGGGGTCTAGCACAGATACGCAGTATTTT
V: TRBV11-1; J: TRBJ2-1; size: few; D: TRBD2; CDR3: CASSTMWTSGTSSLYNEQFF; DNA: TGTGCCAGCAGCACCATGTGGACTAGCGGGACAAGTAGCCTCTACAATGAGCAGTTCTTC
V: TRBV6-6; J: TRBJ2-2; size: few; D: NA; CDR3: CASGRLNTGELFF; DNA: TGTGCCAGCGGTAGACTTAACACCGGGGAGCTGTTTTTT
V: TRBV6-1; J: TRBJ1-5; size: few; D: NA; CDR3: CASKPGPRQPQHF; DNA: TGTGCCAGCAAACCGGGACCACGACAGCCCCAGCATTTT
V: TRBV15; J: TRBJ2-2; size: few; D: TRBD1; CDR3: CATSRDLPGQGNTGELFF; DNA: TGTGCCACCAGCAGAGACCTTCCGGGACAGGGCAACACCGGGGAGCTGTTTTTT
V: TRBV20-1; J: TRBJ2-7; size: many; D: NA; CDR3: CSARASGRYEQYF; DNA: TGCAGTGCTAGAGCGTCAGGCCGATACGAGCAGTACTTC
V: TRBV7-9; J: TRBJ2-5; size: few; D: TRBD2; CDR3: CASSDMGLVSETQYF; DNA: TGTGCCAGCAGCGACATGGGACTAGTCAGTGAGACCCAGTACTTC
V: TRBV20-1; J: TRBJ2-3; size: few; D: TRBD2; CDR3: CSARSGTSGGTDTQYF; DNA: TGCAGTGCTAGATCCGGGACCAGCGGGGGCACAGATACGCAGTATTTT
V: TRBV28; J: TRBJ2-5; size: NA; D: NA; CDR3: CASSLLAGGGQETQYF; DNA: TGTGCCAGCAGTTTATTGGCAGGGGGAGGGCAAGAGACCCAGTACTTC
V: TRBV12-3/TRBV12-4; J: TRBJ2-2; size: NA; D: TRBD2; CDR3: CASRKTGTSGVRGGELFF; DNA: TGTGCCAGCAGAAAAACCGGGACTAGCGGGGTTCGGGGCGGGGAGCTGTTTTTT
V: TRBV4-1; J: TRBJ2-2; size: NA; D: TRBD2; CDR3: CASSQDAGVGGELFF; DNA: TGCGCCAGCAGCCAAGATGCGGGGGTCGGCGGGGAGCTGTTTTTT
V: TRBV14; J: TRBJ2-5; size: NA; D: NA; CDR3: CASSAQPWGETQYF; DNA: TGTGCCAGCAGCGCTCAGCCGTGGGGAGAGACCCAGTACTTC
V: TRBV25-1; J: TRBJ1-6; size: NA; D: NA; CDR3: CASALPGSNSPLHF; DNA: TGTGCCAGCGCCCTCCCAGGGTCTAATTCACCCCTCCACTTT
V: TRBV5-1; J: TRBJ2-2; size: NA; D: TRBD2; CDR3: CASRAGTSGNTGELFF; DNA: TGCGCCAGCAGGGCCGGGACTAGCGGGAACACCGGGGAGCTGTTTTTT
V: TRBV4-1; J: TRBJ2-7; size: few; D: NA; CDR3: CASSQGAEQYF; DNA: TGCGCCAGCAGCCAAGGAGCCGAGCAGTACTTC
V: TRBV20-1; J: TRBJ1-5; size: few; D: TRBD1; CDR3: CSAWTGSGNQPQHF; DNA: TGCAGTGCTTGGACAGGGTCGGGCAATCAGCCCCAGCATTTT
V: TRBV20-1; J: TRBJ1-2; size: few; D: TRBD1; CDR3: CSGEREGARVYGYTF; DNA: TGCAGTGGAGAGAGAGAGGGGGCGCGTGTCTATGGCTACACCTTC
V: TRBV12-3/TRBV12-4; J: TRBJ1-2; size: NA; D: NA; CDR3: CASSRDSSYGYTF; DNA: TGTGCCAGCAGCCGGGACTCCAGCTATGGCTACACCTTC
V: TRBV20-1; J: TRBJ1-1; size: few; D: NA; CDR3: CSARIHRMNTEAFF; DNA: TGCAGTGCTAGAATTCACAGGATGAACACTGAAGCTTTCTTT
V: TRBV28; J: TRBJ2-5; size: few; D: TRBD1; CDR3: CAGSGGQETQYF; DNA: TGTGCCGGGTCAGGGGGCCAAGAGACCCAGTACTTC
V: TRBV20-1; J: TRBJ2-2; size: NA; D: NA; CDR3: CSARDPLAVTGELFF; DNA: TGCAGTGCTAGAGATCCCCTAGCTGTGACCGGGGAGCTGTTTTTT
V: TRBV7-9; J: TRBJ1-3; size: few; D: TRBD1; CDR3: CASSRPGTGQGNTIYF; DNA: TGTGCCAGCAGCCGTCCCGGGACAGGGCAAGGAAACACCATATATTTT
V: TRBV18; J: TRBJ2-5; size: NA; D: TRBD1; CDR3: CASSPQTGWETQYF; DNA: TGTGCCAGCTCACCCCAGACAGGGTGGGAGACCCAGTACTTC
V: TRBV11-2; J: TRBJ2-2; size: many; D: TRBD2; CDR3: CASSFLGGRAVWELFF; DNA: TGTGCCAGCAGCTTCCTGGGCGGGAGGGCCGTATGGGAGCTGTTTTTT